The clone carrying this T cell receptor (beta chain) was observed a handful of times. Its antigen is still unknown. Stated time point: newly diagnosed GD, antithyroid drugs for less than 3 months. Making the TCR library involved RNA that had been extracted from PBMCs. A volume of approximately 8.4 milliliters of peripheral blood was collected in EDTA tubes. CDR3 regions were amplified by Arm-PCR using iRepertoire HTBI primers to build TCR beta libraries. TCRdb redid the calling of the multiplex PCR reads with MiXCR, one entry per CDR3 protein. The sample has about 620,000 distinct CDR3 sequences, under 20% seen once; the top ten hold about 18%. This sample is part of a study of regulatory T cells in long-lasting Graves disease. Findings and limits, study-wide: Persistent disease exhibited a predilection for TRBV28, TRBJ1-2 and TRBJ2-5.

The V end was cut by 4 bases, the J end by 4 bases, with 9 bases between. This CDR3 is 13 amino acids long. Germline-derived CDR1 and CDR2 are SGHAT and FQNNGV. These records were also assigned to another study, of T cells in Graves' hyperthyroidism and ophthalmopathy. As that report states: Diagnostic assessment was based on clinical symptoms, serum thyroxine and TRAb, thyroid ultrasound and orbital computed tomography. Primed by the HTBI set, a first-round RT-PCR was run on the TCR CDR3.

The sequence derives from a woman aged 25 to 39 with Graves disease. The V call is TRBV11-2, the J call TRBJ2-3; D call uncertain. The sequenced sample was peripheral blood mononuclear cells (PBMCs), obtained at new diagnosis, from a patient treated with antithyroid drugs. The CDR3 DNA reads TGTGCCAGCAGCTCCCCTTTTGCAGATACGCAGTATTTT. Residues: CASSSPFADTQYF.